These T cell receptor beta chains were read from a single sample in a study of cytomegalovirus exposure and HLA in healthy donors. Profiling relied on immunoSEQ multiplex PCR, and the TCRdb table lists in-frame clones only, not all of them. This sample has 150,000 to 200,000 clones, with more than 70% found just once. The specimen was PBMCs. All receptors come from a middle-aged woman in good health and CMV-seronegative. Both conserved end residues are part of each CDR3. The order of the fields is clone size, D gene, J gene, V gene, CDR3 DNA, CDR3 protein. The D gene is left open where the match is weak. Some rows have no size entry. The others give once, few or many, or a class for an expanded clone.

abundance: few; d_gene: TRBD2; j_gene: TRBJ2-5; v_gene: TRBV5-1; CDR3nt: TGCGCCAGCAGCCGCGGGGAGGGGAGGCAAGAGACCCAGTACTTC; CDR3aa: CASSRGEGRQETQYF
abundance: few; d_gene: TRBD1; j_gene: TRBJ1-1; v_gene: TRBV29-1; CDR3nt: TGCAGTGTACGACAGGGAACGGGCACTGAAGCTTTCTTT; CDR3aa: CSVRQGTGTEAFF
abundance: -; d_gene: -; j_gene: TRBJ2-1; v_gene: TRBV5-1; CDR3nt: TGCGCCAGCAGCTTCCTTGGCAGGTCCTACAATGAGCAGTTCTTC; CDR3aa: CASSFLGRSYNEQFF
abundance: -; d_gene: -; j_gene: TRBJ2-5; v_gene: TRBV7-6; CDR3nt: TGTGCCAGCAGCCCCGCGCCAGGGCCCATCCAAGGAGAGACCCAGTACTTC; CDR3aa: CASSPAPGPIQGETQYF
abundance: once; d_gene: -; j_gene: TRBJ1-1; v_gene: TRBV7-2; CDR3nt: TGTGCCAGCAGATACTCCCGGGGTTCCACTGAAGCTTTCTTT; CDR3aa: CASRYSRGSTEAFF
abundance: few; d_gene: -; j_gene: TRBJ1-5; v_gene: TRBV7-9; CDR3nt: TGTGCCAGCAGCTTAGGACAGAACAATCAGCCCCAGCATTTT; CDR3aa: CASSLGQNNQPQHF
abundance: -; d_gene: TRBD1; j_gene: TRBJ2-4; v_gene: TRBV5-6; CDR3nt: TGTGCCAGCAGCTTGGGAGGGACAGGGGTGAACATTCAGTACTTC; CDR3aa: CASSLGGTGVNIQYF
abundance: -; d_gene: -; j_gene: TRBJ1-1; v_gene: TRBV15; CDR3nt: TGTGCCACCAGCAGAGATTACGACAGTAACACTGAAGCTTTCTTT; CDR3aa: CATSRDYDSNTEAFF
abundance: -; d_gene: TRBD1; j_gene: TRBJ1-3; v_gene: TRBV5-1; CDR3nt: TGCGCCAGCAGCGATCCGGGACAGACTGGAAACACCATATATTTT; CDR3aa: CASSDPGQTGNTIYF
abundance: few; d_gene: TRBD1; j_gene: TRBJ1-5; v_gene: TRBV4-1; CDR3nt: TGCGCCAGCAGCCAAGGGAGACCGGGACAGGGTAACCAGCCCCAGCATTTT; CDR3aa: CASSQGRPGQGNQPQHF
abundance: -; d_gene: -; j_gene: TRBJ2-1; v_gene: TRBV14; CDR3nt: TGTGCCAGCAGCCAGTCTTGGGCAATTGAGCAGTTCTTC; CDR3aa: CASSQSWAIEQFF
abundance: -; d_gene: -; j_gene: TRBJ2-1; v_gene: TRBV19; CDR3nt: TGTGCCAGTAGTAAGAAGCAGGGCCTCAATGAGCAGTTCTTC; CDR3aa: CASSKKQGLNEQFF
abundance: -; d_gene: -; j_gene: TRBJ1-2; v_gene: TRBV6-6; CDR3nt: TGTGCCAGCAGTTACTCGAAAGAGGATGGCTACACCTTC; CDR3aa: CASSYSKEDGYTF
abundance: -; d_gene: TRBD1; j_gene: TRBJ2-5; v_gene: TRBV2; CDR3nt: TGTGCCACGGCCCGGGACAGGGGGCAAGAGACCCAGTACTTC; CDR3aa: CATARDRGQETQYF
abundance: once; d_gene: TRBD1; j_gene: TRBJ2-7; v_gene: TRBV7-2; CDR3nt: TGTGCCAGCAGCCAGACAGGGTCCTACGAGCAGTACTTC; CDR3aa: CASSQTGSYEQYF
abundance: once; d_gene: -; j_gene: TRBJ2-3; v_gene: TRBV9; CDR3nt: TGTGCCAGCAGCGCAGCGGGACATCTCGGCACAGATACGCAGTATTTT; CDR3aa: CASSAAGHLGTDTQYF
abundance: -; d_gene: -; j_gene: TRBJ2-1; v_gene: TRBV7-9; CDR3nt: TGTTCCAGCAGCTTTCCGCGTGATGAGCAGTTCTTC; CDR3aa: CSSSFPRDEQFF
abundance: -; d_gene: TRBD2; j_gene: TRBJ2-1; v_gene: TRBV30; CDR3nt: TGTGCCCTCAAGGGACTAGCGGGACAAAATGAGCAGTTCTTC; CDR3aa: CALKGLAGQNEQFF
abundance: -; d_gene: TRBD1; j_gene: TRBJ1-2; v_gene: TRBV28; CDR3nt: TGTGCCAGTAAGGACAGGGGCGAACTTAACTATGGCTACACCTTC; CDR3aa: CASKDRGELNYGYTF
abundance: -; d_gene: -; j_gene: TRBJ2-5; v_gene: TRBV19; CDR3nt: TGTGCCAGTAGTATCAGGCCAGACCAAGAGACCCAGTACTTC; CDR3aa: CASSIRPDQETQYF
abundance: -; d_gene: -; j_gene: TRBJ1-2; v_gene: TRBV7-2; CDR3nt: TGTGCCAGCAGCTTGGTGGACATCTATGGCTACACCTTC; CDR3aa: CASSLVDIYGYTF
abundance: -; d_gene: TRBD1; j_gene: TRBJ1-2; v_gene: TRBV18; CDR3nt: TGTGCCAGCTCATCAGCTGGGACAGGGGTTGGCTACACCTTC; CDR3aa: CASSSAGTGVGYTF
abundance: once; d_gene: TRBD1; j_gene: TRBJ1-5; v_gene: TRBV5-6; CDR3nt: TGTGCCAGCAGCTTTGGACAGGGTGATCAGCCCCAGCATTTT; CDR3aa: CASSFGQGDQPQHF
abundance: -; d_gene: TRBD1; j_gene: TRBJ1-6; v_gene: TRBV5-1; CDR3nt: TGCGCCAGCAGCTTATTAGACAGGGACTATTCACCCCTCCACTTT; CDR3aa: CASSLLDRDYSPLHF
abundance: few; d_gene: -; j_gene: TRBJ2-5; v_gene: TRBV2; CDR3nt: TGTGCCAGCAGCATAACAGGTTCCCAAGAGACCCAGTACTTC; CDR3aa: CASSITGSQETQYF
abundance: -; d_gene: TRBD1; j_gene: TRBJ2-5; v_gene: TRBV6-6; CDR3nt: TGTGCCAGCAGTAGTACCGGGACAGTAAACCAAGAGACCCAGTACTTC; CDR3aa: CASSSTGTVNQETQYF
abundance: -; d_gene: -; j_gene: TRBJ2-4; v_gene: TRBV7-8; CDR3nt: TGTGCCAGCAGCTTAGTCGGGAGCCAGGTGTTGAACATTCAGTACTTC; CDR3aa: CASSLVGSQVLNIQYF
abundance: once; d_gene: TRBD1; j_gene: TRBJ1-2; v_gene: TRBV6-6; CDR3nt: TGTGCCAGCAGTTACTCGGGACAGGGAGGTGGCTACACCTTC; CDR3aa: CASSYSGQGGGYTF
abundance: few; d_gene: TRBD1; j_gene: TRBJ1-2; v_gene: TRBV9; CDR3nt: TGTGCCAGCAGCGTCCAGGGGGGTGGCTATGGCTACACCTTC; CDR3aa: CASSVQGGGYGYTF
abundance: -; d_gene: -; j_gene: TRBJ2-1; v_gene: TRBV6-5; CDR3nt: TGTGCCAGCAGTTCGACTGGATACAATGAGCAGTTCTTC; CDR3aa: CASSSTGYNEQFF
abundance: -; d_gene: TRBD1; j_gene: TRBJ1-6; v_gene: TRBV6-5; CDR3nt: TGTGCCAGCAGTACGTCAGGGGGGCGTGCACCCCTCCACTTT; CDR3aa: CASSTSGGRAPLHF
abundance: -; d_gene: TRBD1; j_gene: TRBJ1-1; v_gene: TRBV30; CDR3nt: TGTGCCTGGAGTGTACGAGTGGGACAGGGGGAAGCTTTCTTT; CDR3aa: CAWSVRVGQGEAFF
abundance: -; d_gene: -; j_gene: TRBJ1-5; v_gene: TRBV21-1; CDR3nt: TGTGCCAGCAGCACCGGGACAGGGAGCCTTAATAGCAATCAGCCCCAGCATTTT; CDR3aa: CASSTGTGSLNSNQPQHF
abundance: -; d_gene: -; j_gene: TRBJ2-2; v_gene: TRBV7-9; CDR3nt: TGTGCCAGCAGCCTCTCCGCCGGAGGCGGGGAGCTGTTTTTT; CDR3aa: CASSLSAGGGELFF
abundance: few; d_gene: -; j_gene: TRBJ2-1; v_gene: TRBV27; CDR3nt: TGTGCCAGCAGTTTATCTGGAGCGGAATACGAGCAGTTCTTC; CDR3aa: CASSLSGAEYEQFF